The rows below give T cell receptor beta chains drawn from one sample of a study of blood T cells in healthy people across ages. Each CDR3 protein gets one entry after TCRdb re-called the 5' RACE reads with MiXCR. This sample carries 650,000 to 700,000 distinct CDR3 sequences, 40% to 65% of them seen once, and the ten largest clones take 13%. The sample taken for sequencing was blood. The source is a woman aged 80 or over in good health. The conserved cysteine and the conserved F or W are not part of the CDR3 here. The D gene is left open where the match is weak.

>-|TRBJ1-1|TRBV29-1
SVVVTEAF
>-|TRBJ1-5|TRBV27
ASSPGLLGNQPQH
>-|TRBJ2-2|TRBV11-1
ASSSIVGYTGELF
>TRBD1|TRBJ1-5|TRBV5-4
ASSLGGQGNNQPQH
>-|-|TRBV15
ATSRAGTLDNEQY
>TRBD2|TRBJ2-1|TRBV10-3
AISGLAGANEQF
>-|TRBJ2-3|TRBV28
ASSLLGQRSTDTQY
>TRBD2|TRBJ2-1|TRBV3-1
ASSQDQRGGSYNEQF
>-|TRBJ2-3|TRBV29-1
SVDMTGQYTDTQY
>-|TRBJ2-5|TRBV28
ASSPDSTPGETQY
>TRBD2|TRBJ2-3|TRBV20-1
SVSGGPDTQY